These T cell receptor beta chains were read from a single sample in a study of long-term antiretroviral therapy in people with HIV. Repertoires were generated with immunoSEQ multiplex PCR, while TCRdb's copy carries only in-frame clones and drops some. The sample lists about 21,000 clones; 81% were seen once. Sequences were derived from unsorted PBMCs, sampled 0.1 years before starting antiretroviral therapy. The origin of the receptors is a middle-aged man with HIV. The CDR3 runs from the conserved cysteine through the conserved F or W. The order of the fields is D gene, clone size, J gene, V gene, CDR3 protein, CDR3 DNA. The D gene is left open where the match is weak. Part of the rows lack a size; the others show once, few, many or a class for expanded clones.

- - TRBJ2-7 TRBV6-6 CASSPGPFSYEQYF TGTGCCAGCAGTCCGGGGCCTTTCTCCTACGAGCAGTACTTC
- few TRBJ1-5 TRBV7-9 CASSSSWGSNQPQHF TGTGCCAGCAGCTCCTCTTGGGGCAGCAATCAGCCCCAGCATTTT
TRBD2 - TRBJ2-3 TRBV5-6 CASSLSREDTDTQYF TGTGCCAGCAGCTTGTCGCGGGAGGACACAGATACGCAGTATTTT
- - TRBJ1-2 TRBV7-9 CASTHGDYGYTF TGTGCCAGTACGCACGGGGACTATGGCTACACCTTC
- - TRBJ2-7 TRBV19 CASSVKASIPEQYF TGTGCCAGTAGTGTAAAGGCTAGCATCCCCGAGCAGTACTTC
- - TRBJ2-2 TRBV6-5 CASSYGRGSTGELFF TGTGCCAGCAGTTATGGCAGGGGCTCCACCGGGGAGCTGTTTTTT
- - TRBJ2-5 TRBV19 CASSIDRQTKETQYF TGTGCCAGTAGTATAGATCGGCAAACTAAAGAGACCCAGTACTTC
TRBD1 - TRBJ2-2 TRBV27 CASSLFGQGANTGELFF TGTGCCAGCAGTTTATTCGGGCAGGGGGCGAACACCGGGGAGCTGTTTTTT
TRBD2 - TRBJ2-3 TRBV7-9 CASSSPPLAGKYTDTQYF TGTGCCAGCAGCTCCCCGCCTCTAGCGGGGAAATACACAGATACGCAGTATTTT
- - TRBJ2-7 TRBV6-1 CASSERNRASYEQYF TGTGCCAGCAGTGAAAGGAACAGGGCGTCCTACGAGCAGTACTTC
TRBD1 - TRBJ2-2 TRBV6-1 CASSKTGGVTGELFF TGTGCCAGCAGTAAGACAGGGGGAGTCACCGGGGAGCTGTTTTTT
- - TRBJ1-2 TRBV27 CASSLSPRGANYGYTF TGTGCCAGCAGTTTATCCCCCAGGGGCGCTAACTATGGCTACACCTTC
- once TRBJ2-1 TRBV9 CASSVTLNSYNEQFF TGTGCCAGCAGCGTAACCCTAAACAGCTACAATGAGCAGTTCTTC
TRBD2 - TRBJ2-5 TRBV19 CASSLRGGRASETQYF TGTGCCAGTAGTCTGAGGGGCGGGAGGGCCTCGGAGACCCAGTACTTC
TRBD2 once TRBJ2-1 TRBV19 CASSGGGLYNEQFF TGTGCCAGTAGCGGGGGGGGCCTATACAATGAGCAGTTCTTC
- - TRBJ2-5 TRBV7-9 CASSLGRAQYF TGTGCCAGCAGCTTAGGCAGGGCCCAGTACTTC
- once TRBJ2-4 TRBV10-3 CAISEQGPGGIQYF TGTGCCATCAGTGAACAGGGGCCGGGGGGGATTCAGTACTTC
- - TRBJ2-7 TRBV30 CAWSVVYPNSNEQYF TGTGCCTGGAGTGTTGTTTACCCTAATTCCAACGAGCAGTACTTC
- few TRBJ1-5 TRBV21-1 CASSIRREPQHF TGTGCCAGCAGCATCAGACGGGAGCCCCAGCATTTT
- - TRBJ2-1 TRBV7-9 CASSLALGEEQFF TGTGCCAGCAGCTTAGCCCTGGGAGAGGAGCAGTTCTTC
TRBD2 - TRBJ2-4 TRBV28 CASSAGLSGGFNKNIQYF TGTGCCAGCAGTGCGGGACTATCTGGGGGTTTTAACAAAAACATTCAGTACTTC
- - TRBJ2-5 TRBV15 CATTIGQQETQYF TGTGCCACCACCATCGGGCAACAAGAGACCCAGTACTTC
- - TRBJ2-5 TRBV5-1 CASSLDLETQYF TGCGCCAGCAGCTTGGATTTGGAGACCCAGTACTTC
- - TRBJ2-3 TRBV30 CAWSVRQPSTDTQYF TGTGCCTGGAGTGTACGACAGCCTAGCACAGATACGCAGTATTTT
TRBD1 few TRBJ1-2 TRBV6-1 CASADRGWGYTF TGTGCCAGCGCCGACAGGGGTTGGGGCTACACCTTC
- - TRBJ1-4 TRBV18 CASSRAGTRPNEKLFF TGTGCCAGCTCACGGGCAGGGACTAGGCCTAATGAAAAACTGTTTTTT
- - TRBJ1-1 TRBV7-9 CASSLGGLNTEAFF TGTGCCAGCAGCTTGGGGGGGCTGAACACTGAAGCTTTCTTT
- - TRBJ2-1 TRBV11-2 CASSSPPYSYNEQFF TGTGCCAGCAGCTCCCCCCCGTACTCCTACAATGAGCAGTTCTTC
- - TRBJ2-5 TRBV7-8 CASSLDLRGVQETQYF TGTGCCAGCAGCTTAGATCTCAGGGGAGTCCAAGAGACCCAGTACTTC
TRBD1 - TRBJ1-1 TRBV10-3 CAISEISGGGEAFF TGTGCCATCAGTGAGATCTCAGGGGGCGGTGAAGCTTTCTTT
- once TRBJ2-7 TRBV29-1 CSVGRATGEQYF TGCAGCGTTGGGCGGGCCACTGGCGAGCAGTACTTC
- - TRBJ1-3 TRBV11-2 CASSGLRGNTIYF TGTGCCAGCAGCGGACTTCGGGGGAACACCATATATTTT
- - TRBJ2-2 TRBV2 CASSEVSSLVTGELFF TGTGCCAGCAGTGAAGTCTCTTCCCTTGTGACCGGGGAGCTGTTTTTT
- once TRBJ2-1 TRBV9 CASSPSGASYNEQFF TGTGCCAGCAGCCCGTCGGGAGCGTCCTACAATGAGCAGTTCTTC
- - TRBJ2-2 TRBV30 CAWSPKGRGTGELFF TGTGCCTGGAGCCCAAAGGGGAGAGGCACCGGGGAGCTGTTTTTT
TRBD1 few TRBJ2-6 TRBV5-6 CASHGQAAAGANVLTF TGTGCCAGCCACGGACAGGCGGCGGCTGGGGCCAACGTCCTGACTTTC
TRBD1 - TRBJ2-7 TRBV19 CASSIIQGAYEQYF TGTGCCAGTAGTATAATACAGGGGGCTTACGAGCAGTACTTC
TRBD2 - TRBJ2-7 TRBV7-9 CASSSTRTSGRVYEQYF TGTGCCAGCAGCTCGACTCGGACTAGCGGGAGGGTGTACGAGCAGTACTTC
- - TRBJ2-1 TRBV6-5 CASSYFRTTNMEQFF TGTGCCAGCAGTTACTTCCGGACTACTAACATGGAGCAGTTCTTC
- - TRBJ2-2 TRBV29-1 CSVETRVNTGELFF TGCAGCGTTGAAACCAGGGTGAACACCGGGGAGCTGTTTTTT
- few TRBJ1-5 TRBV7-8 CASTPERGRNQPQHF TGTGCCAGCACCCCGGAGCGGGGAAGAAATCAGCCCCAGCATTTT
- - TRBJ2-7 TRBV9 CASSVVGDGTYEQYF TGTGCCAGCAGCGTAGTAGGGGACGGAACCTACGAGCAGTACTTC
- - TRBJ2-1 TRBV7-9 CASSPTGALRLNEQFF TGTGCCAGCAGCCCCACAGGAGCGCTACGTCTCAATGAGCAGTTCTTC
TRBD2 - TRBJ2-7 TRBV5-1 CASSLGLSGVYEQYF TGCGCCAGCAGCTTGGGGCTTAGCGGGGTCTACGAGCAGTACTTC